This TCR beta chain was sequenced in a study of blood T cell repertoires in COVID-19. About the research overall: PBMCs, B-cell-depleted T cells, or T cells were the source of the cDNA or gDNA that made up the material.

This table comes from immunoSEQ multiplex PCR, and its TCRdb copy is limited to in-frame clones, with some not included. Counted here are about 410,000 clones, roughly 87% occurring once; the ten biggest clones make up about 0.57%. There are 11 residues in the CDR3. The germline V gene has CDR1 MDHEN and CDR2 SYDVKM. Deletions cut 7 bases from V and 8 bases from J, with 8 bases between. V usage is TRBV28 and J usage is TRBJ1-4; D not certain. The receptor comes from a young man who had recovered from COVID-19. The sequenced sample consisted of PBMCs or T cells enriched from blood (not recorded which). For the CDR3, the DNA is TGTGCCAGCACGTTACAGGAAAAACTGTTTTTT. Translation gives CASTLQEKLFF.